Reported below is one T cell receptor (beta chain). Amplification used 60 Vbeta primers and 13 Jbeta primers. The repertoire was sequenced with immunoSEQ multiplex PCR; TCRdb's copy has only in-frame clones and lacks some. The sample records approximately 160,000 clones, roughly 84% being singletons. This sample is drawn from a study of cytomegalovirus exposure and HLA in healthy donors. Trimming cost V 5 bases and J 4 bases; bases outside gene matches: 7. The CDR3 spans 15 residues. Germline CDR1 reads SGHTA; CDR2 reads FQGNSA. The sequence was collected from a male donor in good health and CMV-seronegative. Sequencing was carried out using PBMCs. The V and J genes are TRBV7-2 and TRBJ2-7, with 11 bases that match TRBD2. CDR3 DNA sequence: TGTGCCAGCAGCCCTACGTGGACTAGCGGGTACGAGCAGTACTTC. This encodes CASSPTWTSGYEQYF.